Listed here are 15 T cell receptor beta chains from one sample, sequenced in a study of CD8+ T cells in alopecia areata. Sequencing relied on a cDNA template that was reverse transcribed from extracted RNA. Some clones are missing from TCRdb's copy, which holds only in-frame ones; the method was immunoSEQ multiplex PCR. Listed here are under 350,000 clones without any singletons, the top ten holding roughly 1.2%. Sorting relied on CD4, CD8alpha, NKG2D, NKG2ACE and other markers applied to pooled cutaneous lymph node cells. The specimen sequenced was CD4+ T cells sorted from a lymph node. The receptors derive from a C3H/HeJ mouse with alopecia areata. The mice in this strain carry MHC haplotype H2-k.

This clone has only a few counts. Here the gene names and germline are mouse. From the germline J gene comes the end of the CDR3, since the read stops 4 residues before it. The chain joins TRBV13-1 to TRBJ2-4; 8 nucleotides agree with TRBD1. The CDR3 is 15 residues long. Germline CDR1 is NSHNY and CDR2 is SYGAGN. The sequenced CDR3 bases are TGTGCCAGCAGTGGGCCCCGGACAGGGAAAAAC. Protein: CASSGPRTGKN. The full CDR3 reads CASSGPRTGKNTLYF.

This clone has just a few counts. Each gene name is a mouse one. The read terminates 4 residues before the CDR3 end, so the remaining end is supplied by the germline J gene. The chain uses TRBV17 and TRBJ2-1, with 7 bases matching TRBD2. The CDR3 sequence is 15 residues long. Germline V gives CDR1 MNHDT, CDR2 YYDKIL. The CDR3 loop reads CASSIRAWGEAEQFF. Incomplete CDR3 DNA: TGTGCTAGCAGTATCAGGGCTTGGGGGGAGGCT.

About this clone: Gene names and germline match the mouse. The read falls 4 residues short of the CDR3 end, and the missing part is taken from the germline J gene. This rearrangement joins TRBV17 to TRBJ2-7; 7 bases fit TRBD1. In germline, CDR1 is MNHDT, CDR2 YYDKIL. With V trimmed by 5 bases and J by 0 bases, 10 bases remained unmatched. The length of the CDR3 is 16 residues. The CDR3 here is CASSRFPGQNSYEQYF. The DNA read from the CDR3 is TGTGCTAGCAGTCGCTTTCCGGGACAGAACTCCTAT.

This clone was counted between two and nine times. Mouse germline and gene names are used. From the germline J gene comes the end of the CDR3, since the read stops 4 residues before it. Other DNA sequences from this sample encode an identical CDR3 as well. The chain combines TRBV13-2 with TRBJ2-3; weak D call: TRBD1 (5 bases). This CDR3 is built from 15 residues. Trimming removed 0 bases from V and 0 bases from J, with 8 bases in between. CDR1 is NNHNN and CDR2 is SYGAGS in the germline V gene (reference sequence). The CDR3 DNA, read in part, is TGTGCCAGCGGTGATGCCCAGGGTAGTGCAGAA. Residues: CASGDAQGSAE. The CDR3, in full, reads CASGDAQGSAETLYF.

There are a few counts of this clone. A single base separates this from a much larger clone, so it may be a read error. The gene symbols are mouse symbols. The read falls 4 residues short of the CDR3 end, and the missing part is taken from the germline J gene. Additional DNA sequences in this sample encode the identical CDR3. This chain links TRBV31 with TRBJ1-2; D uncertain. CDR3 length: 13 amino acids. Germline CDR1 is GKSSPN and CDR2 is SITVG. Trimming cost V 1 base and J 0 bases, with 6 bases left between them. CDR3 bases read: TGTGCCTGGAGTCAGGGTGCAAACTCC. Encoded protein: CAWSQGANS. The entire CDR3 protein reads CAWSQGANSDYTF.

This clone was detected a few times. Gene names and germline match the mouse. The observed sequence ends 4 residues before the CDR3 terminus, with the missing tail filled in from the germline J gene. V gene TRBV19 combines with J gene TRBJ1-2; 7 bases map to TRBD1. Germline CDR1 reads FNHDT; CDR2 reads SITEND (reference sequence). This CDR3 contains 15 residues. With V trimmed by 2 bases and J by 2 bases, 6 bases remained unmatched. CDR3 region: CASSIGRGPNSDYTF. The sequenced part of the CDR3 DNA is TGTGCCAGCAGTATTGGGAGGGGGCCGAACTCC. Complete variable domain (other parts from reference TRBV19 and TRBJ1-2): GGIITQTPKFLIGQEGQKLTLKCQQNFNHDTMYWYRQDSGKGLRLIYYSITENDLQKGDLSEGYDASREKKSSFSLTVTSAQKNEMAVFLCASSIGRGPNSDYTFGSGTRLLVI.

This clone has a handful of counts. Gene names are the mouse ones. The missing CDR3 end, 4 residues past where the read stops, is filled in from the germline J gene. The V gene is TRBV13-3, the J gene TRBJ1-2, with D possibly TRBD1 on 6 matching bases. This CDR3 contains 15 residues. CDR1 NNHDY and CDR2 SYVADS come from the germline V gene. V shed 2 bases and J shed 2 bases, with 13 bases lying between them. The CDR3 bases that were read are TGTGCCAGCAGTGACAGGGGAAGAAGGAACTCC. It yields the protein CASSDRGRRNS. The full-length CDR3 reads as CASSDRGRRNSDYTF.

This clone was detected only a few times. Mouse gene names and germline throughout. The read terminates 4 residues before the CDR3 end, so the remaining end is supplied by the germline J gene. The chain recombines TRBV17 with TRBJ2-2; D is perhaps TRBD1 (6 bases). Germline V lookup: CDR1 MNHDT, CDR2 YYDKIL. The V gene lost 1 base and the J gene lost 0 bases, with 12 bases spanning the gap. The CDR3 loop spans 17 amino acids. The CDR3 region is CASSRATGTTNTGQLYF. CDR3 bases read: TGTGCTAGCAGTAGAGCCACCGGGACAACAAACACCGGG.

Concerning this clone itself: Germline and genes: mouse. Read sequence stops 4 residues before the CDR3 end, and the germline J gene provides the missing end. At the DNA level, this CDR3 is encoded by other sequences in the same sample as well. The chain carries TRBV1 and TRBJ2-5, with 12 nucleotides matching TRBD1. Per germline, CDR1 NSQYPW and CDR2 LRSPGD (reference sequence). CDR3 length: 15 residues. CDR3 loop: CTCSAGTGGRDTQYF. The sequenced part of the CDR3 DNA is TGCACCTGCAGTGCCGGGACAGGGGGCAGAGAC.

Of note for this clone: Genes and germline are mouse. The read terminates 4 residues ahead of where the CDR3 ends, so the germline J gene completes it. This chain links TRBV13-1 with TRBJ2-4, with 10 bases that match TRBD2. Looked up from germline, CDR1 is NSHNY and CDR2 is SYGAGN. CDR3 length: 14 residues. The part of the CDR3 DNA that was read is TGTGCCAGCAGTTCAACTGGGGGGGAAAAC. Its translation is CASSSTGGEN. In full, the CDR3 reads CASSSTGGENTLYF.

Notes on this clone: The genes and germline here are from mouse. The DNA read from the CDR3 is TGTGCCAGCGGCACCACCGGGGGGTCTAGTGCAGAA. It yields the protein CASGTTGGSSAE. Given in full, the CDR3 is CASGTTGGSSAETLYF. V and J are TRBV13-2 and TRBJ2-3; D may be TRBD2 (6 bases). The read falls 4 residues short of the CDR3 end, and the missing part is taken from the germline J gene. There are 16 residues in the CDR3. The V gene lost 5 bases and the J gene lost 0 bases, with 16 bases spanning the gap. CDR1 is NNHNN, CDR2 SYGAGS, per germline (reference sequence).

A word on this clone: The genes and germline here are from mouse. CDR3 bases read: TGTGCCAGCGCTGGGTGGGCAGAA. The encoded protein is CASAGWAE. The entire CDR3 is CASAGWAETLYF. The genes are TRBV19 and TRBJ2-3; tentative D call: TRBD2 (5 bases). Sequencing ends 4 residues short of the CDR3 end; the germline J gene provides the rest. The ends were cut back, 7 bases at V and 3 bases at J, with 9 bases in the middle. This CDR3 contains 12 residues. Germline V gene data show CDR1 as FNHDT and CDR2 as SITEND (reference sequence).

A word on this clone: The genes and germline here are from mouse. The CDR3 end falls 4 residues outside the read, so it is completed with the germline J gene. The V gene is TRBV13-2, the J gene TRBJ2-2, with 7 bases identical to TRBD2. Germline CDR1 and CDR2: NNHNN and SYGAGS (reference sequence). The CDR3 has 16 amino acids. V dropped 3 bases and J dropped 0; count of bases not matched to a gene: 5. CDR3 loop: CASGGYWGANTGQLYF. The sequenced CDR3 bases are TGTGCCAGCGGTGGGTACTGGGGCGCAAACACCGGG.

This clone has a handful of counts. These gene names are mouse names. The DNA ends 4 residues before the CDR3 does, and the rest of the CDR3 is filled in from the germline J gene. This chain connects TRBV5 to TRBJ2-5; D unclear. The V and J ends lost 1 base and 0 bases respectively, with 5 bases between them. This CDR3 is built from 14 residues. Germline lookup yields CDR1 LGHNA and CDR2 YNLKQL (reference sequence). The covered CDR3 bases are TGTGCCAGCAGCCAAGGACACAACCAAGAC. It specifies CASSQGHNQD. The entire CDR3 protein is CASSQGHNQDTQYF.

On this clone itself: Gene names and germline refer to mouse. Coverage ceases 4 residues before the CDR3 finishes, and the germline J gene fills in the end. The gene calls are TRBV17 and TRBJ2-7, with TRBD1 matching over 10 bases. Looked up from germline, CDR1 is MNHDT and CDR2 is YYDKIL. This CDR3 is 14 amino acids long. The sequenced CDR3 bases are TGTGCTAGCAGTAGCCGGACAGGGGGGGAT. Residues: CASSSRTGGD. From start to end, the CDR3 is CASSSRTGGDEQYF.